The following is a TCR beta chain sequence with its context. The data are from a study of long-term antiretroviral therapy in people with HIV. At the survey level, the v3.0 immunoSEQ assay was run. The table came from immunoSEQ multiplex PCR; TCRdb's copy has only in-frame clones and leaves some out. The sample records approximately 27,000 clones, approximately 93% being singletons. Unmatched junction bases numbered 4, after V lost 1 base and J lost 3 bases. The CDR3 loop spans 16 amino acids. CDR1 MNHNS and CDR2 SASEGT come from the germline V gene. The sample in question was unsorted PBMCs, obtained 3.1 years after starting antiretroviral therapy. The gene calls are TRBV6-1 and TRBJ2-5; 11 bases match TRBD2. This TCR derives from a young man with HIV. This chain's CDR3 is CASSEVLAGGKETQYF. CDR3 in DNA: TGTGCCAGCAGTGAAGTCCTAGCGGGAGGAAAAGAGACCCAGTACTTC.